One sample yielded the 11 T cell receptor beta chains listed below, sequenced in a study of cytomegalovirus exposure and HLA in healthy donors. The primer mix had 60 Vbeta and 13 Jbeta primers. The data were produced by immunoSEQ multiplex PCR, yet TCRdb's version contains in-frame clones alone and is incomplete. Among over 150,000 clones listed, around 67% were seen once. Sequencing used PBMCs. The receptors were gathered from a woman in her 30s in good health and CMV-seropositive.

J is TRBJ1-2 and V is TRBV9; D not certain. The CDR3 spans 15 residues. Germline lookup yields CDR1 SGDLS and CDR2 YYNGEE. Trimming cost V 2 bases and J 3 bases, with 14 bases left between them. CDR3 nucleotide sequence: TGTGCCAGCAGCGTCCCTCTGGGGAGGGACTATGGCTACACCTTC. Translation: CASSVPLGRDYGYTF.

The genes are TRBV11-2 and TRBJ1-2; D is ambiguous. V lost 0 bases and J 5 bases, leaving 4 bases between the germline ends. There are 12 residues in the CDR3. Germline V CDR1 and CDR2: SGHAT, FQNNGV. CDR3 sequence reads: CASSLEEYGYTF. The DNA for the CDR3 is TGTGCCAGCAGCTTAGAGGAGTATGGCTACACCTTC.

This clone was found a few times. The chain carries TRBV11-2 and TRBJ1-3; no clear D gene. CDR1 and CDR2 (germline): SGHAT, FQNNGV. The CDR3 loop spans 15 amino acids. V shed 6 bases and J shed 0 bases, with 12 bases lying between them. CDR3 protein: CASRPRAFSGNTIYF. Here the CDR3 DNA reads TGTGCCAGCAGGCCGCGGGCTTTCTCTGGAAACACCATATATTTT.

J is TRBJ1-5 and V is TRBV28; TRBD1 aligns across 7 bases. V was pared by 6 bases and J by 2 bases, with 10 bases of the junction left unmatched. CDR3 size: 16 residues. Germline V gene sequence: CDR1 MDHEN, CDR2 SYDVKM. CDR3 coding DNA: TGTGCCAGCAGCCCCCAACAGGGGCCGGGCAATCAGCCCCAGCATTTT. This encodes CASSPQQGPGNQPQHF. The whole variable domain, remainder taken from reference TRBV28 and TRBJ1-5, is DVKVTQSSRYLVKRTGEKVFLECVQDMDHENMFWYRQDPGLGLRLIYFSYDVKMKEKGDIPEGYSVSREKKERFSLILESASTNQTSMYLCASSPQQGPGNQPQHFGDGTRLSIL.

Comments on this clone: The identical CDR3 is also encoded by other nucleotide sequences in the sample. This sequence joins TRBV7-9 and TRBJ2-3, with 7 nucleotides matching TRBD1. V lost 1 base, J lost 6 bases, and 1 base stayed unmatched. The germline V gene encodes CDR1 SEHNR and CDR2 FQNEAQ (reference sequence). This CDR3 region has 13 residues. This CDR3 reads CASSLEGADTQYF. The CDR3 DNA reads as TGTGCCAGCAGCTTAGAGGGGGCGGATACGCAGTATTTT.

The chain couples TRBV27 to TRBJ2-5, with 7 positions matching TRBD1. V was pared by 6 bases and J by 3 bases, with 7 bases of the junction left unmatched. Germline V gene lookup returns CDR1 MNHEY and CDR2 SMNVEV (reference sequence). The CDR3 runs to 14 residues. The CDR3 DNA reads TGTGCCAGCAGCCCTGACGACAGGGAAGAGACCCAGTACTTC. Its translation is CASSPDDREETQYF.

The chain recombines TRBV19 with TRBJ1-2, with TRBD1 matching 7 bases. CDR1 and CDR2 (germline): LNHDA, SQIVND (reference sequence). The CDR3 is made up of 12 amino acids. V lost 4 bases, J lost 8 bases, and 4 bases stayed unmatched. As DNA, the CDR3 is TGTGCCAGTAGTACGCGGACAGGCGGCTACACCTTC. Translation: CASSTRTGGYTF.

The chain joins TRBV5-4 to TRBJ2-7; 11 positions match TRBD2. CDR1 and CDR2 (germline): SGHNT, YYREEE (reference sequence). The CDR3 sequence is 15 residues long. The V gene end was trimmed by 4 bases and the J gene end by 5 bases; junction bases not matched to a gene: 8. The CDR3 nucleotides are TGTGCCAGCAGCCTAGGACTAGCGGGTCTGGACGAGCAGTACTTC. This sequence encodes CASSLGLAGLDEQYF.

The rearrangement joins TRBV9 to TRBJ2-7; TRBD2 aligns across 8 bases. CDR3 length equals 14 residues. Trimming cost V 3 bases and J 4 bases; bases outside gene matches: 6. CDR1 is SGDLS and CDR2 is YYNGEE in the germline V gene. DNA for the CDR3: TGTGCCAGCAGCGGGGGACTAGTTAATTACGAGCAGTACTTC. The encoded protein is CASSGGLVNYEQYF.

This chain uses TRBV13 with TRBJ2-7; D may be TRBD1 (8 bases). Trimming stripped 6 bases from V and 2 bases from J, with 14 bases between. The CDR3 runs to 14 residues. Germline-derived CDR1 and CDR2 are PRHDT and FYEKMQ (reference sequence). The DNA of the CDR3 is TGTGCCAGCAGGTACAGGGGGGGTACCTACGAGCAGTACTTC. Its protein is CASRYRGGTYEQYF.

The CDR3 DNA follows: TGTGCCAGCACCTCAGGGGGCGGGGGTTCCTACGAGCAGTACTTC. It encodes CASTSGGGGSYEQYF. This chain connects TRBV27 to TRBJ2-7, with D possibly TRBD1 on 8 matching bases. The CDR3 runs to 15 residues. Germline V gene sequence: CDR1 MNHEY, CDR2 SMNVEV (reference sequence). The V gene lost 7 bases and the J gene lost 1 base, with 17 bases spanning the gap.